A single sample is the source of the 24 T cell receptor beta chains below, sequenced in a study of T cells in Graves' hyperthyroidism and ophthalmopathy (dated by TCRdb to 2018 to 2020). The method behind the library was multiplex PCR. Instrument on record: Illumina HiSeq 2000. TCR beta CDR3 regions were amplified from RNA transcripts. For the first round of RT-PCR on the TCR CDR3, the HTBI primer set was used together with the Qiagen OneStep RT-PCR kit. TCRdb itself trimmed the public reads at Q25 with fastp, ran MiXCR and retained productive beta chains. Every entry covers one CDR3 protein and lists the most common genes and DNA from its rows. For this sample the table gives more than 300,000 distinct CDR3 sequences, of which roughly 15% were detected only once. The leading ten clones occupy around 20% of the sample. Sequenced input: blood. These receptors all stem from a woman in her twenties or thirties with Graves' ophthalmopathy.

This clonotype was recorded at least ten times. The CDR3 DNA reads TGTGCCTGGGGCCTTACGCGCCACGGGGAGCTGTTTTTT. Its protein product is CAWGLTRHGELFF. The gene calls are TRBV30 and TRBJ2-2; D call uncertain. V was pared by 5 bases and J by 7 bases, with 14 bases between. CDR1 is GTSNPN and CDR2 is SVGIG in the germline V gene (reference sequence). The CDR3 is made up of 13 amino acids.

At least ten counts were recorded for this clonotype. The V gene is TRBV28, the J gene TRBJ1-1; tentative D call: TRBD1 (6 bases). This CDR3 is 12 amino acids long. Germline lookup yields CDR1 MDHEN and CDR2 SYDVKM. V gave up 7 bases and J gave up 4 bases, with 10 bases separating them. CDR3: CASNGGATEAFF. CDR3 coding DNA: TGTGCCAGCAACGGGGGGGCCACTGAAGCTTTCTTT.

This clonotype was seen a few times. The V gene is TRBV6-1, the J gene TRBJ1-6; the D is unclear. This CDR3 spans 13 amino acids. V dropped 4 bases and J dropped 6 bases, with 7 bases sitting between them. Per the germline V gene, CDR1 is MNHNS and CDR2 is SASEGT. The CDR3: CASSGILNSPLHF. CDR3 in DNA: TGTGCCAGCAGTGGGATCCTTAATTCACCCCTCCACTTT.

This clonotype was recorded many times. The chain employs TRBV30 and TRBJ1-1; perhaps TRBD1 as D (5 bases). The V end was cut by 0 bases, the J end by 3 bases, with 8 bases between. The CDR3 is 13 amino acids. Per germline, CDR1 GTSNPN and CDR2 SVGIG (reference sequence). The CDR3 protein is CAWSVGEDTEAFF. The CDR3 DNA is TGTGCCTGGAGTGTAGGGGAGGACACTGAAGCTTTCTTT.

The CDR3 bases are TGTGCCACCAGCAGAGCTACAGGGCGGGAAGAGACCCAGTACTTC. It translates to CATSRATGREETQYF. The chain is built from TRBV15 and TRBJ2-5, with D perhaps TRBD1 (6 bases). CDR3 size: 15 residues. Trimming took 1 base from V and 3 from J, leaving 12 bases between them. CDR1 and CDR2 (germline): LNHNV, YYDKDF (reference sequence). Drawing the rest from reference TRBV15 and TRBJ2-5, the complete variable domain is DAMVIQNPRYQVTQFGKPVTLSCSQTLNHNVMYWYQQKSSQAPKLLFHYYDKDFNNEADTPDNFQSRRPNTSFCFLDIRSPGLGDTAMYLCATSRATGREETQYFGPGTRLLVL.

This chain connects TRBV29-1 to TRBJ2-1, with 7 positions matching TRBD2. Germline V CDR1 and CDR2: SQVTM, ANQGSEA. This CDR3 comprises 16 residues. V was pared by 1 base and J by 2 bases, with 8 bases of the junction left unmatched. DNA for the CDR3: TGCAGCGTTGAAGGGGGGAGGGGTGGCACCTACAATGAGCAGTTCTTC. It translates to CSVEGGRGGTYNEQFF.

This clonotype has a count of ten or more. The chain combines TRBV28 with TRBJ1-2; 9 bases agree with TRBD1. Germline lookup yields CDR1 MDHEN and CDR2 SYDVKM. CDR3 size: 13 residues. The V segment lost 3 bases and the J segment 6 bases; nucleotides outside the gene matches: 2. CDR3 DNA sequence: TGTGCCAGCAGTTTCGGGACAGGGAATGGCTACACCTTC. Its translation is CASSFGTGNGYTF.

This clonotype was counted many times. Here the CDR3 reads CSANTEGRYSNQPQHF. CDR3 nucleotides: TGCAGTGCTAACACAGAAGGACGGTATAGCAATCAGCCCCAGCATTTT. The chain joins TRBV20-1 to TRBJ1-5, with D unclear. The CDR3 has 16 amino acids. With 4 bases removed from V and 0 bases from J, the gap between germline ends came to 16 bases. The germline V gene has CDR1 DFQATT and CDR2 SNEGSKA (reference sequence).

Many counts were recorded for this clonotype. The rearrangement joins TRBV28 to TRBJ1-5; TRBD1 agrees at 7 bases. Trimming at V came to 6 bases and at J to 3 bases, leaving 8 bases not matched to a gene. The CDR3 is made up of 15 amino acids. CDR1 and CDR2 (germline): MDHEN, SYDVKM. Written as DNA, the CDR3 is TGTGCCAGCAGACAACATGGGACAGACAATCAGCCCCAGCATTTT. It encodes CASRQHGTDNQPQHF.

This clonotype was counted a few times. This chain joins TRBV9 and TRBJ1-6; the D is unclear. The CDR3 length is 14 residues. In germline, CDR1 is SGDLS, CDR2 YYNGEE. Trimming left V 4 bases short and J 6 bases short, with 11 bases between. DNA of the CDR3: TGTGCCAGCAGCCCCGCATCGCTTAATTCACCCCTCCACTTT. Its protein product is CASSPASLNSPLHF.

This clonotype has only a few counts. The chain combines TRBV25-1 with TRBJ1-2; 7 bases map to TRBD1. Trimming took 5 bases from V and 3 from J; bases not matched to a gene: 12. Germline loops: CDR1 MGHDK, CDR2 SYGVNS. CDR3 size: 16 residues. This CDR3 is CASSPPGDSSYYGYTF. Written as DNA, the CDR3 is TGTGCCAGCAGTCCTCCTGGGGACAGTTCTTACTATGGCTACACCTTC.

The CDR3 DNA reads as TGTGCCAGCAGCCAAGGCCCGAGACAGGGGGGAAATGAGCAGTTCTTC. This encodes CASSQGPRQGGNEQFF. The rearrangement links TRBV4-2 to TRBJ2-1; 9 bases agree with TRBD1. The CDR3 spans 16 residues. CDR1 is LGHNA and CDR2 is YNFKEQ in the germline V gene. V dropped 1 base and J dropped 7; count of bases not matched to a gene: 8.

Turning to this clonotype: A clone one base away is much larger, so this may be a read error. The CDR3 nucleotides are TGTGCCAGCCCTCGTACAGGGTTATACGAGCAGTACTTC. Translated: CASPRTGLYEQYF. The chain couples TRBV2 to TRBJ2-7; D may be TRBD1 (6 bases). V was cut by 8 bases and J by 4 bases, with 15 bases left in between. Looked up from germline, CDR1 is SNHLY and CDR2 is FYNNEI. The CDR3 runs to 13 residues.

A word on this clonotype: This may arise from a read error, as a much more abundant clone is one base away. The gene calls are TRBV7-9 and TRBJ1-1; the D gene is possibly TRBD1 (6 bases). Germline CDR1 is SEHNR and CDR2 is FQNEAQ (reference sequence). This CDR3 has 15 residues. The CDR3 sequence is CASSLGRPRDTGAFF. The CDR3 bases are TGTGCCAGCAGTCTAGGTAGGCCCAGGGACACTGGAGCTTTCTTT.

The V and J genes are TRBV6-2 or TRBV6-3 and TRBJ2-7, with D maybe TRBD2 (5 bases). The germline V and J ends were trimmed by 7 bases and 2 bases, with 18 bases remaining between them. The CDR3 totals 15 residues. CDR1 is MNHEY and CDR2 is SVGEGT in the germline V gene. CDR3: CASTPLRGSPYEQYF. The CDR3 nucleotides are TGTGCCAGCACCCCTCTGCGAGGGTCTCCCTACGAGCAGTACTTC.

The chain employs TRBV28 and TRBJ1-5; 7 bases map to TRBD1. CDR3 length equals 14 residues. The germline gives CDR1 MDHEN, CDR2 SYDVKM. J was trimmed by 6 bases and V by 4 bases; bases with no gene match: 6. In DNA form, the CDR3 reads TGTGCCAGCAGTTCCCCAGGGGGTCGTCAGCCCCAGCATTTT. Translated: CASSSPGGRQPQHF.

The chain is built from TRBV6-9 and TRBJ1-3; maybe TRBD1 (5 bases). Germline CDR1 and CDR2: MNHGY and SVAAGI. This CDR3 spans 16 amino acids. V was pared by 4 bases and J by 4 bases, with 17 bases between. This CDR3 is CASSSTWSGSGNTIYF. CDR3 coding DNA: TGTGCCAGCAGTTCCACTTGGTCAGGGTCCGGAAACACCATATATTTT.

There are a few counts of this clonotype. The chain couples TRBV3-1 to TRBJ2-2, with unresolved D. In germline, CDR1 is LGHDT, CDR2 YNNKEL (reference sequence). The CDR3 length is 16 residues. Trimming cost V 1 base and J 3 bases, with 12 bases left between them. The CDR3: CASSQVSGPHTGELFF. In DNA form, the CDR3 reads TGTGCCAGCAGCCAAGTGTCAGGACCCCACACCGGGGAGCTGTTTTTT.

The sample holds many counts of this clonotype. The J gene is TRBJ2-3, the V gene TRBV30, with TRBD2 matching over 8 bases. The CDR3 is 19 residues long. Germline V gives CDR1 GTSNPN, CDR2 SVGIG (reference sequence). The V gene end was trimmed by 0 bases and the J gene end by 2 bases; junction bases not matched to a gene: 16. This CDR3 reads CAWSVPFRWASGSTDTQYF. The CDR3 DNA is TGTGCCTGGAGTGTACCGTTCCGTTGGGCTAGCGGGTCCACAGATACGCAGTATTTT.

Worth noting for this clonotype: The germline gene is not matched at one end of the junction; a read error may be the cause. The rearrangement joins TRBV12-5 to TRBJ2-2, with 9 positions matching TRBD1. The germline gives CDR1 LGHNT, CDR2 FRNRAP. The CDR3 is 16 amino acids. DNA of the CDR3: TGCGCCAGTGGTTTTGGGACAGGGCCGAACACCGGGGAGCTGTTTTTT. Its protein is CASGFGTGPNTGELFF.

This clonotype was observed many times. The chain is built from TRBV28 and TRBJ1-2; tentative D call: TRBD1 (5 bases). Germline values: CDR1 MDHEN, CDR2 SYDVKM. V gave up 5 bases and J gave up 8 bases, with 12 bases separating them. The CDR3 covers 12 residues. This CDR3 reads CASSKIGEGYTF. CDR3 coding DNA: TGTGCCAGCAGTAAAATAGGGGAAGGCTACACCTTC.

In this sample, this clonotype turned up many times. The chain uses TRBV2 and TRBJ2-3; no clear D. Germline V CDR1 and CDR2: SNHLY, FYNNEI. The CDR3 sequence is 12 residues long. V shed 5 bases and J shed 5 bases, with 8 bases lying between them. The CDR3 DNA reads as TGTGCCAGCAGTAGAACAAGAGATACGCAGTATTTT. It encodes CASSRTRDTQYF.

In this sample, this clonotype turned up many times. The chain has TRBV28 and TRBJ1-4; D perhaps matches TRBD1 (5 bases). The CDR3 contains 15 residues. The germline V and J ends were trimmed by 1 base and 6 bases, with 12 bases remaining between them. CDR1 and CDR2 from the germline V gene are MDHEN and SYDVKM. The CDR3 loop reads CASSLSEGFYEKLFF. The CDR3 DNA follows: TGTGCCAGCAGTTTATCGGAGGGGTTTTATGAAAAACTGTTTTTT.

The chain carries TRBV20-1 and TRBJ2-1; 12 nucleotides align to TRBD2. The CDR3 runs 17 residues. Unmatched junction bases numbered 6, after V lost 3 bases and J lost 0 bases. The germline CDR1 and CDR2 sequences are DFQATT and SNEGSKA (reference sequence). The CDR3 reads CSASITSGGLSYNEQFF. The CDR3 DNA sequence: TGCAGTGCTAGTATCACTAGCGGGGGGCTCTCCTACAATGAGCAGTTCTTC.